The entry below describes one T cell receptor (beta chain). The antigen is undetermined. The data are from a study of T cells expressing NK-cell markers. On the study more broadly: Sorted CD3+CD56+NKG2C+, CD3+CD56+NKG2C- and CD3+CD56-NKG2C+ T cells provided the TCR beta repertoires. Study outcomes and limitations: Several of the donors also had these clonotypes leading their CD3+CD56-NKG2C+ fraction.

Synthesis of TCR beta cDNA relied on 5'RACE template switching carrying UMIs. Following a re-call of the 5' RACE reads, TCRdb has one entry per CDR3 protein and lacks DNA. This specimen shows about 380,000 distinct CDR3 sequences; the ten leading clones hold around 5.2%. Per the germline V gene, CDR1 is MNHNS and CDR2 is SASEGT. The CDR3 is 15 residues long. Specimen: blood T cells: a sorted CD56 or NKG2C T cell subset, CD4+ or CD8+ T cells, or bulk PBMC T cells (not recorded which). This TCR was recovered from a man aged 18-75 years in good health. The chain employs TRBV6-1 and TRBJ1-6. The CDR3 sequence: CASRRSRQTNSPLHF.